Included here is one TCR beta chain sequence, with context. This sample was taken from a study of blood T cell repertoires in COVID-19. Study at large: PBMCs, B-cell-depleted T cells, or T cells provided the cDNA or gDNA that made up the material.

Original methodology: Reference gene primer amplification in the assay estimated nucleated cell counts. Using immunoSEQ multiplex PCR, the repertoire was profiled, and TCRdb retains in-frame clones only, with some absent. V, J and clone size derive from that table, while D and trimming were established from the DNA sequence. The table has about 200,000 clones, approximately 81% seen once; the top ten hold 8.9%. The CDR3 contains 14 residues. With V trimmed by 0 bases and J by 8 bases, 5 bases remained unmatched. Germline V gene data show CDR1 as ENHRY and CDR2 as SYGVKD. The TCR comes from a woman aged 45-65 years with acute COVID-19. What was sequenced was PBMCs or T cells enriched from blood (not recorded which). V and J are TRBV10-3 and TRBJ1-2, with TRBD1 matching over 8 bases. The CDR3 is CAISESTGGYGYTF. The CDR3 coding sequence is TGTGCCATCAGTGAGTCTACAGGGGGATACGGCTACACCTTC.